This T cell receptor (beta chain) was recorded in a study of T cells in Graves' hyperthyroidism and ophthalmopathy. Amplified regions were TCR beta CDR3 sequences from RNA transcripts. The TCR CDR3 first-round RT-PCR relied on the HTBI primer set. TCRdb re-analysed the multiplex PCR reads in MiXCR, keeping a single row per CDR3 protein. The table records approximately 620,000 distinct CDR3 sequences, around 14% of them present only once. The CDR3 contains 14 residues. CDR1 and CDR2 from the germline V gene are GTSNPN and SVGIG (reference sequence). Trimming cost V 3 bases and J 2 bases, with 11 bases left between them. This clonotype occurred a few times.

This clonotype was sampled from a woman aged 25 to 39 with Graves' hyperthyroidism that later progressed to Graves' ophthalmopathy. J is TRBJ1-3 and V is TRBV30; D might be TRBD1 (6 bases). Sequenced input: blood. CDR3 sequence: CAWRPGHTGNTIYF. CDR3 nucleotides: TGTGCCTGGAGGCCGGGACATACTGGAAACACCATATATTTT.